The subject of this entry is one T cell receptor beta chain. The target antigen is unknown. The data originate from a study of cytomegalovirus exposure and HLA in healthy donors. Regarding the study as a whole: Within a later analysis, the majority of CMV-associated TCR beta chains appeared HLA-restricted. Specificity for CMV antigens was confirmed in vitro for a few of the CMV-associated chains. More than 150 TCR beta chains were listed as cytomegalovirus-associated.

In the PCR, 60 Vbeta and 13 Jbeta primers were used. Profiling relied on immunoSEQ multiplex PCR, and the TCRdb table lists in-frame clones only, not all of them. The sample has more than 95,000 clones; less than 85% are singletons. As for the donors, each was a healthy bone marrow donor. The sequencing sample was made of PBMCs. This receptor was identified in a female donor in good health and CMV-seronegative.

The CDR3 is CASSRRDNGPDTQYF. The CDR3 DNA sequence: TGTGCCAGCAGCCGCCGGGACAATGGCCCAGATACGCAGTATTTT. The chain uses TRBV5-5 and TRBJ2-3, with a weak D call TRBD1 (6 bases). The CDR3 spans 15 residues. V lost 4 bases and J lost 4, with 16 bases in between. Germline V gene sequence: CDR1 SGHKS, CDR2 YYEKEE (reference sequence).